The rows below give T cell receptor beta chains drawn from one sample of a study of cytomegalovirus exposure and HLA in healthy donors. Profiling relied on immunoSEQ multiplex PCR, and the TCRdb table lists in-frame clones only, not all of them. This table holds 100,000 to 150,000 clones, over 65% found once. The sample consisted of PBMCs. The receptors were sampled from a man over 45 in good health and CMV-seronegative. Both conserved end residues are part of each CDR3. Each record gives: D gene, J gene, V gene, clone size, CDR3 length, CDR3 protein, CDR3 DNA. D genes are given only for firm matches. Size values are once, few and many counts, or a class for expanded clones, and some rows have none.

d_gene: -; j_gene: TRBJ2-5; v_gene: TRBV6-6; abundance: few; len: 13; CDR3aa: CASRKLEKRTQYF; CDR3nt: TGTGCCAGCAGAAAACTAGAAAAGAGGACCCAGTACTTC
d_gene: -; j_gene: TRBJ2-2; v_gene: TRBV28; abundance: -; len: 19; CDR3aa: CASSFGPWGDLTDTGELFF; CDR3nt: TGTGCCAGCAGTTTTGGCCCTTGGGGGGACCTGACCGACACCGGGGAGCTGTTTTTT
d_gene: TRBD2; j_gene: TRBJ2-2; v_gene: TRBV5-5; abundance: -; len: 17; CDR3aa: CASSSGLAVLTVGELFF; CDR3nt: TGTGCCAGCAGTTCTGGACTAGCGGTCTTAACGGTGGGGGAGCTGTTTTTT
d_gene: TRBD1; j_gene: TRBJ2-5; v_gene: TRBV11-3; abundance: -; len: 14; CDR3aa: CASSPHRGSETQYF; CDR3nt: TGTGCCAGCAGCCCCCACAGGGGTTCAGAGACCCAGTACTTC
d_gene: TRBD2; j_gene: TRBJ2-7; v_gene: TRBV5-4; abundance: -; len: 15; CDR3aa: CASSLDSGGAYEQYF; CDR3nt: TGTGCCAGCAGCTTGGATAGCGGGGGGGCCTACGAGCAGTACTTC
d_gene: -; j_gene: TRBJ1-2; v_gene: TRBV7-9; abundance: -; len: 14; CDR3aa: CASSYLTGNYGYTF; CDR3nt: TGTGCCAGCAGCTACCTTACAGGGAACTATGGCTACACCTTC
d_gene: -; j_gene: TRBJ1-2; v_gene: TRBV28; abundance: once; len: 12; CDR3aa: CASSEDSLGYTF; CDR3nt: TGTGCCAGCAGTGAGGACAGCCTTGGCTACACCTTC
d_gene: -; j_gene: TRBJ2-7; v_gene: TRBV18; abundance: -; len: 15; CDR3aa: CASSPGRAEASEQYF; CDR3nt: TGTGCCAGCTCACCCGGAAGGGCTGAAGCTAGCGAGCAGTACTTC
d_gene: -; j_gene: TRBJ2-5; v_gene: TRBV18; abundance: -; len: 15; CDR3aa: CASSPVTVVLETQYF; CDR3nt: TGTGCCAGCTCCCCTGTGACAGTCGTCCTGGAGACCCAGTACTTC
d_gene: -; j_gene: TRBJ2-7; v_gene: TRBV11-1; abundance: -; len: 15; CDR3aa: CASSPPNSVTYEQYF; CDR3nt: TGTGCCAGCAGCCCTCCGAATTCGGTTACCTACGAGCAGTACTTC
d_gene: TRBD1; j_gene: TRBJ1-1; v_gene: TRBV19; abundance: -; len: 13; CDR3aa: CASSIGTGGASFF; CDR3nt: TGTGCCAGTAGTATCGGGACAGGGGGCGCTTCTTTCTTT
d_gene: -; j_gene: TRBJ1-5; v_gene: TRBV7-9; abundance: -; len: 11; CDR3aa: CSSSLGGPQHF; CDR3nt: TGTTCCAGCAGCTTAGGTGGCCCCCAGCATTTT
d_gene: -; j_gene: TRBJ2-7; v_gene: TRBV7-3; abundance: -; len: 13; CDR3aa: CASSLDTPYEQYF; CDR3nt: TGTGCCAGCAGCTTAGACACCCCCTACGAGCAGTACTTC
d_gene: -; j_gene: TRBJ1-2; v_gene: TRBV27; abundance: once; len: 14; CDR3aa: CASSLGHSNYGYTF; CDR3nt: TGTGCCAGCAGTTTGGGGCACTCTAACTATGGCTACACCTTC
d_gene: TRBD1; j_gene: TRBJ1-1; v_gene: TRBV6-5; abundance: -; len: 13; CDR3aa: CASRQGGNTEAFF; CDR3nt: TGTGCCAGCAGACAGGGGGGGAACACTGAAGCTTTCTTT
d_gene: -; j_gene: TRBJ2-2; v_gene: TRBV13; abundance: -; len: 17; CDR3aa: CASSLYPEGGDTGELFF; CDR3nt: TGTGCCAGCAGCTTATACCCGGAAGGGGGGGACACCGGGGAGCTGTTTTTT
d_gene: -; j_gene: TRBJ1-5; v_gene: TRBV6-1; abundance: -; len: 15; CDR3aa: CASREGLYSNQPQHF; CDR3nt: TGTGCCAGCCGGGAAGGCCTCTATAGCAATCAGCCCCAGCATTTT
d_gene: -; j_gene: TRBJ2-2; v_gene: TRBV5-1; abundance: -; len: 16; CDR3aa: CASSLEGISNTGELFF; CDR3nt: TGCGCCAGCAGCTTGGAGGGGATTTCGAACACCGGGGAGCTGTTTTTT
d_gene: -; j_gene: TRBJ2-7; v_gene: TRBV6-5; abundance: -; len: 14; CDR3aa: CASTQNREPYEQYF; CDR3nt: TGTGCCAGCACCCAGAACAGGGAACCCTACGAGCAGTACTTC
d_gene: -; j_gene: TRBJ1-5; v_gene: TRBV4-1; abundance: once; len: 13; CDR3aa: CASSYEGRTVLHF; CDR3nt: TGCGCCAGCAGCTATGAGGGGCGGACAGTTTTGCATTTT
d_gene: -; j_gene: TRBJ2-4; v_gene: TRBV6-1; abundance: few; len: 10; CDR3aa: CASSENIQYF; CDR3nt: TGTGCCAGCAGCGAAAACATTCAGTACTTC
d_gene: TRBD1; j_gene: TRBJ2-7; v_gene: TRBV9; abundance: -; len: 13; CDR3aa: CASTRTGEGEQYF; CDR3nt: TGTGCCAGCACGAGGACAGGGGAAGGCGAGCAGTACTTC
d_gene: -; j_gene: TRBJ1-5; v_gene: TRBV19; abundance: -; len: 13; CDR3aa: CASSIDVIQPQHF; CDR3nt: TGTGCCAGTAGTATAGATGTTATCCAGCCCCAGCATTTT
d_gene: -; j_gene: TRBJ2-1; v_gene: TRBV6-1; abundance: -; len: 15; CDR3aa: CASSDRQGSKNEQFF; CDR3nt: TGTGCCAGCAGTGACCGGCAGGGTTCCAAAAATGAGCAGTTCTTC
d_gene: -; j_gene: TRBJ2-4; v_gene: TRBV4-1; abundance: -; len: 15; CDR3aa: CASSQDQGGVNIQYF; CDR3nt: TGCGCCAGCAGCCAAGATCAAGGAGGAGTAAACATTCAGTACTTC
d_gene: TRBD1; j_gene: TRBJ1-1; v_gene: TRBV7-9; abundance: -; len: 19; CDR3aa: CSSSSNRIKTTGVGTEAFF; CDR3nt: TGTTCCAGCAGCTCGAATCGGATAAAAACGACAGGGGTCGGGACTGAAGCTTTCTTT
d_gene: TRBD2; j_gene: TRBJ2-3; v_gene: TRBV6-1; abundance: -; len: 14; CDR3aa: CASRGTSGTDTQYF; CDR3nt: TGTGCCAGCAGGGGGACTAGCGGCACAGATACGCAGTATTTT
d_gene: -; j_gene: TRBJ1-1; v_gene: TRBV29-1; abundance: -; len: 10; CDR3aa: CSAGFAEAFF; CDR3nt: TGCAGCGCGGGGTTCGCTGAAGCTTTCTTT
d_gene: -; j_gene: TRBJ2-7; v_gene: TRBV19; abundance: -; len: 14; CDR3aa: CATSPGAGYYEQYF; CDR3nt: TGTGCCACTTCACCGGGAGCCGGATACTACGAGCAGTACTTC
d_gene: -; j_gene: TRBJ1-5; v_gene: TRBV19; abundance: -; len: 16; CDR3aa: CASSIDGGDSNQPQHF; CDR3nt: TGTGCCAGTAGTATCGATGGGGGCGATAGCAATCAGCCCCAGCATTTT
d_gene: -; j_gene: TRBJ2-1; v_gene: TRBV5-1; abundance: -; len: 15; CDR3aa: CASSFLQESYNEQFF; CDR3nt: TGCGCCAGCAGCTTTTTACAGGAGTCCTACAATGAGCAGTTCTTC
d_gene: -; j_gene: TRBJ1-1; v_gene: TRBV19; abundance: -; len: 16; CDR3aa: CASSIVGKGVSTEAFF; CDR3nt: TGTGCCAGTAGTATAGTGGGGAAGGGGGTGAGCACTGAAGCTTTCTTT